This T cell receptor beta chain appears in the sequencing data of a study of cytotoxic CD8 clonotypes in ibrutinib-treated CLL. At the level of the study: Researchers reported 11 relapsed/refractory and over 14 treatment-naive patients, around 17 of them IGHV unmutated. The taking of response samples occurred after a median roughly 11 months of treatment, with a range of 6 to 36. Productive templates averaged 255,043 per sample, and productive rearrangements 90,000 to 95,000.

TCRdb's table, derived via immunoSEQ multiplex PCR, lists solely in-frame clones and lacks some. Of under 300,000 clones detected, 70% appear once; the ten largest clones hold less than 20%. Study-level findings and limits: At baseline, clonality was higher than in age-matched healthy donors and correlated with CD8+ counts.

As concerns this clone: Its matching antigen is unknown.

CDR1 and CDR2 from the germline V gene are DFQATT and SNEGSKA (reference sequence). CDR3 length equals 10 residues. V was cut by 5 bases and J by 10 bases, with 9 bases left in between. The V gene is TRBV20-1, the J gene TRBJ2-1, with unresolved D. This sequence was found in a human donor with chronic lymphocytic leukemia. This specimen was PBMCs, taken after 24 months of ibrutinib treatment. CDR3 region: CSASEGEQFF. DNA for the CDR3: TGCAGTGCTTCTGAAGGGGAGCAGTTCTTC.